A single sample is the source of the 13 T cell receptor beta chains below, sequenced in a study of blood T cell repertoires in COVID-19. TCRdb's table, derived via immunoSEQ multiplex PCR, lists solely in-frame clones and lacks some. Of fewer than 450,000 clones in the sample, 85% to 90% are singletons; the top ten hold roughly 1.2%. The material sequenced was PBMCs or T cells enriched from blood (not recorded which). Every receptor here comes from a woman aged 18-29 years who had recovered from COVID-19.

The J gene is TRBJ1-1, the V gene TRBV7-9; D is unresolved. V gave up 3 bases and J gave up 4 bases, with 12 bases separating them. This CDR3 is built from 14 residues. The germline CDR1 and CDR2 sequences are SEHNR and FQNEAQ (reference sequence). CDR3 DNA: TGTGCCAGCAGCTTGTTTGGGGAGAGCACTGAAGCTTTCTTT. Protein: CASSLFGESTEAFF.

The V and J genes are TRBV6-2 or TRBV6-3 and TRBJ2-7; 7 nucleotides line up with TRBD2. Germline V gene sequence: CDR1 MNHEY, CDR2 SVGEGT. CDR3 length: 13 residues. The V gene end was trimmed by 2 bases and the J gene end by 10 bases; junction bases not matched to a gene: 8. The DNA of the CDR3 is TGTGCCAGCAGTTACCCGCGGGAGATTCGTCAGTACTTC. It codes for CASSYPREIRQYF.

V gene TRBV7-6 combines with J gene TRBJ2-1; a possible D gene is TRBD2 (6 bases). Per the germline V gene, CDR1 is SGHVS and CDR2 is FNYEAQ. The CDR3 loop spans 13 amino acids. Trimming removed 3 bases at V and 6 bases at J, with 9 bases between. CDR3 sequence reads: CASSFGAGNEQFF. CDR3 nucleotide sequence: TGTGCCAGCAGCTTTGGAGCGGGCAATGAGCAGTTCTTC.

For this clone: Other DNA sequences in the same sample also yield this CDR3. This rearrangement joins TRBV18 to TRBJ2-7, with 9 bases fitting TRBD1. Germline loops: CDR1 KGHSH, CDR2 LQKENI. CDR3 size: 14 residues. J was trimmed by 5 bases and V by 2 bases; bases with no gene match: 4. This CDR3 is CASSPGTGSHEQYF. DNA for the CDR3: TGTGCCAGCTCACCAGGGACAGGGTCCCACGAGCAGTACTTC. Based on the CDR3 plus reference TRBV18 and TRBJ2-7, the full variable domain is NAGVMQNPRHLVRRRGQEARLRCSPMKGHSHVYWYRQLPEEGLKFMVYLQKENIIDESGMPKERFSAEFPKEGPSILRIQQVVRGDSAAYFCASSPGTGSHEQYFGPGTRLTVT.

The J gene is TRBJ2-1, the V gene TRBV9, with 10 bases that match TRBD2. The CDR3 runs to 17 residues. Germline CDR1 and CDR2: SGDLS and YYNGEE. The V and J ends lost 3 bases and 7 bases, in that order; junction bases with no gene match: 13. This CDR3 is CASSGDPQRGGRNEQFF. CDR3 sequence (DNA): TGTGCCAGCAGCGGAGACCCCCAGCGGGGGGGCCGAAATGAGCAGTTCTTC.

The chain employs TRBV9 and TRBJ2-5; weak D call: TRBD2 (6 bases). Germline lookup yields CDR1 SGDLS and CDR2 YYNGEE. Trimming cost V 0 bases and J 5 bases, with 14 bases left between them. The CDR3 has 15 residues. CDR3 residues: CASSVEGRAGETQYF. In DNA, the CDR3 is TGTGCCAGCAGCGTAGAGGGCAGGGCGGGGGAGACCCAGTACTTC.

The V call is TRBV18, the J call TRBJ1-6; TRBD1 is a possible D gene (5 bases). Per germline, CDR1 KGHSH and CDR2 LQKENI. The V end was cut by 1 base, the J end by 2 bases, with 12 bases between. CDR3 length: 17 amino acids. CDR3 sequence reads: CASSPRQTGAYNSPLHF. The CDR3 DNA follows: TGTGCCAGCTCACCACGGCAGACGGGGGCCTATAATTCACCCCTCCACTTT.

V usage is TRBV27 and J usage is TRBJ2-1, with 8 bases that match TRBD1. This CDR3 is built from 13 residues. CDR1 is MNHEY, CDR2 SMNVEV, per germline (reference sequence). Trimming cost V 3 bases and J 14 bases; bases outside gene matches: 9. DNA of the CDR3: TGTGCCAGCAGTTTGGACAGGGCCTTTAGTAAGTTCTTC. Translated, it gives CASSLDRAFSKFF.

V gene TRBV3-1 (or the pseudogene TRBV3-2) combines with J gene TRBJ2-5; D unresolved. V shed 3 bases and J shed 5 bases, with 7 bases lying between them. Per the germline V gene, CDR1 is LGHDT and CDR2 is YNNKEL (reference sequence). This CDR3 is 12 amino acids long. CDR3 residues: CASSHRAETQYF. CDR3 DNA: TGTGCCAGCAGCCATAGAGCGGAGACCCAGTACTTC.

This chain joins TRBV7-9 and TRBJ1-1, with 8 bases fitting TRBD1. V was clipped by 10 bases and J by 9 bases; unmatched bases: 10. The CDR3 is 12 residues long. Germline assignment: CDR1 SEHNR and CDR2 FQNEAQ (reference sequence). CDR3 DNA sequence: TGTGCCATAGAAGGACAGGGCAATAAAGCTTTCTTT. Protein sequence: CAIEGQGNKAFF.

The gene calls are TRBV20-1 and TRBJ1-4, with unresolved D. This CDR3 comprises 15 residues. The V gene's germline CDR1 is DFQATT and CDR2 SNEGSKA (reference sequence). Trimming left V 3 bases short and J 7 bases short, with 18 bases between. The CDR3 sequence: CSASASGRLGEKLFF. DNA for the CDR3: TGCAGTGCTAGTGCCTCGGGGAGGCTTGGTGAAAAACTGTTTTTT.

This clone was counted once. The chain is built from TRBV9 and TRBJ1-1; the match to TRBD1 covers 9 bases. After removal of 2 bases from V and 1 base from J, the junction contained 6 bases not matched to a gene. Germline CDR1 SGDLS, CDR2 YYNGEE. This CDR3 is built from 16 residues. The CDR3 DNA sequence: TGTGCCAGCAGCGTCGGACAGGGGAGAGGGAACACTGAAGCTTTCTTT. Its translation: CASSVGQGRGNTEAFF.

In DNA form, the CDR3 reads TGTGCCAGCAGGCTCGCGGGGGGCAATCAGCCCCAGCATTTT. Translating it yields CASRLAGGNQPQHF. The rearrangement uses TRBV7-8 and TRBJ1-5, with D possibly matching TRBD1 (5 bases). The CDR3 sequence is 14 residues long. Germline CDR1 SGHVS, CDR2 FQNEAQ. V gave up 6 bases and J gave up 2 bases, with 11 bases separating them.